This record looks at one TCR beta chain sequence and its context. This record belongs to a study of cytomegalovirus exposure and HLA in healthy donors. Researchers ran the PCR with 60 Vbeta and 13 Jbeta primers. Libraries were prepared by immunoSEQ multiplex PCR; TCRdb keeps only in-frame clonotypes and omits some of them. The sample consists of tens of thousands of clones, roughly 80% of them appearing once. V was pared by 0 bases and J by 7 bases, with 14 bases of the junction left unmatched. Germline V gene lookup returns CDR1 LGHNA and CDR2 YNFKEQ. This CDR3 spans 17 amino acids. The specimen was PBMCs. The chain employs TRBV4-2 and TRBJ2-5; 7 bases agree with TRBD2. The receptor comes from a man aged 30 to 45 in good health and CMV-seronegative. CDR3 protein: CASSQEGLTSSGATQYF. The CDR3 nucleotides read TGTGCCAGCAGCCAAGAAGGGTTAACGTCTAGCGGCGCGACCCAGTACTTC.